This TCR beta chain stems from a study of CD8 T cells in Susac syndrome. Background on the study: The Susac syndrome patients were therapy-naive, on corticosteroids, or on intravenous immunoglobulin alone at blood draw.

TEMRA cells underwent FACS enrichment and CD8+ and CD4+ T cells underwent negative isolation. Germline V lookup: CDR1 MGHRA, CDR2 YSYEKL. This CDR3 is 11 amino acids long. Deletions cut 1 base from V and 8 bases from J, with 5 bases between. After extraction with the RNeasy kit, 0.5 to 1 ug of the RNA was reverse transcribed using random hexamers. Coverage of TCR beta CDR3 amplification by immunoSEQ multiplex PCR extended to 54 Vbeta and 13 Jbeta. TCRdb passed the immunoSEQ multiplex PCR reads through MiXCR, listing each CDR3 protein once. The sample includes about 100,000 distinct CDR3 sequences, 95% seen only once; the top ten take 0.3% to 0.35%.

The clonotype was recovered from a human donor with Susac syndrome. Sequences were obtained from CD8+ T cells from PBMCs. The rearrangement uses TRBV4-1 and TRBJ1-2; no clear D. CDR3 amino acids: CASSQGTGYTF. For the CDR3, the DNA is TGCGCCAGCAGCCAAGGAACCGGCTACACCTTC.